The 4 T cell receptor beta chains presented below share a single source sample, sequenced in a study of T-cell memory formation after mild COVID-19. MiXCR, applied by TCRdb to the 5' RACE reads, yields one record per CDR3 protein. The profile covers roughly 160,000 distinct CDR3 sequences, with more than 9% appearing a single time and roughly 3.8% taken by the ten largest. The material sequenced was PBMCs or a T cell subset sorted from them (not recorded which). The receptors here all came from a man aged 18-30 years who had mild COVID-19 (a few samples of this study predate the infection). Cell type and time point are not known.

The rearrangement uses TRBV28 and TRBJ2-1, with TRBD2 identical over 12 bases. This CDR3 has 13 amino acids. Germline V gene data show CDR1 as MDHEN and CDR2 as SYDVKM. J lost 15 bases, V lost 5 bases, and 8 bases had no gene match. CDR3 coding DNA: TGTGCCAGCAGTGCCGGACTAGCGGGGTTTCCGTTCTTC. This codes for CASSAGLAGFPFF. Full variable domain (remainder filled in from reference TRBV28 and TRBJ2-1): DVKVTQSSRYLVKRTGEKVFLECVQDMDHENMFWYRQDPGLGLRLIYFSYDVKMKEKGDIPEGYSVSREKKERFSLILESASTNQTSMYLCASSAGLAGFPFFGPGTRLTVL.

The chain carries TRBV27 and TRBJ2-2; 12 positions match TRBD1. From germline, CDR1 is MNHEY and CDR2 SMNVEV (reference sequence). V gave up 8 bases and J gave up 6 bases; unmatched junction bases: 13. This CDR3 has 17 amino acids. CDR3 sequence (DNA): TGTGCCAGCCTCGGTGGGACAGGGGGCATCATCGCCGGGGAGCTGTTTTTT. This translates into CASLGGTGGIIAGELFF.

This clonotype was counted between two and nine times. The chain has TRBV5-1 and TRBJ2-1; D ambiguous. Deletions cut 0 bases from V and 0 bases from J, with 10 bases between. Germline CDR1 SGHRS, CDR2 YFSETQ. The CDR3 covers 16 residues. CDR3 loop: CASSLGASSSYNEQFF. The CDR3 DNA sequence: TGCGCCAGCAGCTTGGGTGCCAGTAGCTCCTACAATGAGCAGTTCTTC.

The rearrangement joins TRBV18 to TRBJ1-4; D not certain. Germline CDR1 and CDR2: KGHSH and LQKENI. The CDR3 has 14 residues. The V gene lost 1 base and the J gene lost 4 bases, with 7 bases spanning the gap. CDR3 coding DNA: TGTGCCAGCTCACCACAGTCCGATAATGAAAAACTGTTTTTT. Its translation is CASSPQSDNEKLFF.